Only one count was recorded for the clone carrying this T cell receptor beta chain. Its matching antigen is unknown. This record comes from a study of T cell responses to AZD1222 COVID-19 vaccine. The method was immunoSEQ multiplex PCR; TCRdb's version includes in-frame clones alone and lacks a portion of them. The data contain about 55,000 clones, around 92% of them seen just once; the ten biggest clones take up 2%. Overall study results and limits: Donors were chiefly white British, with a greater number of females, and clonal diversity was perhaps underestimated. Seropositive at baseline were only a handful of AZD1222 recipients.

The CDR3 covers 15 residues. Germline CDR1 MNHNS, CDR2 SASEGT. Trimming left V 2 bases short and J 4 bases short, with 14 bases between. The material was peripheral blood, obtained on day 0 of AZD1222 vaccination. This sequence was found in an adult in good health. The chain employs TRBV6-1 and TRBJ1-2; no clear D gene. CDR3 residues: CASSERDSIRYGYTF. CDR3 DNA: TGTGCCAGCAGTGAAAGAGACTCTATCCGCTATGGCTACACCTTC.